This paragraph covers one T cell receptor beta chain sequence. Its cognate antigen is unknown. A second about 7 to 11 cycle PCR used barcoded and J-beta primers. One entry per CDR3 protein, called by TCRdb with MiXCR from the 5' RACE reads. Of approximately 1,000,000 distinct CDR3 sequences listed, 35% to 50% are singletons. The source of the sample is a study of blood T cells in healthy people across ages. General study points: Measured against age, TCR beta diversity per million T cells decreased in a roughly linear manner. Aged donors had fewer naive CD4+ cells and lower diversity than long-lived donors. It was held that diversity estimates obtained from one million T cells represented underestimates. Changes seen in expanded clonotypes were possibly confounded by donor CMV status left unknown.

The V gene lost 8 bases and the J gene lost 0 bases, with 11 bases spanning the gap. This CDR3 region has 14 residues. Germline CDR1 reads MDHEN; CDR2 reads SYDVKM. The receptor comes from an older woman in good health. The chain is built from TRBV28 and TRBJ2-4; no clear D gene. The sequenced sample was blood. The DNA for the CDR3 is TGTGCCAGCGGCCTACCTCTAGCCAAAAACATTCAGTACTTC. This translates into CASGLPLAKNIQYF.